This T cell receptor beta chain stems from a study of Tregs in tolerant kidney transplant recipients. The method was immunoSEQ multiplex PCR; TCRdb's version includes in-frame clones alone and lacks a portion of them. The table has over 50,000 clones, approximately 85% seen once. The V end was cut by 5 bases, the J end by 3 bases, with 13 bases between. Germline CDR1 is WSHSY and CDR2 is SAAADI. This CDR3 has 14 amino acids. The J gene is TRBJ2-5, the V gene TRBV10-2; no firm D call. The source is a human donor who received a combined kidney and bone marrow transplant. Sequencing was performed on Tregs from blood, taken before the transplant. The CDR3 nucleotides are TGCGCCAGCAGTAGTGGGGTTAGGGAAGAGACCCAGTACTTC. It translates to CASSSGVREETQYF.